The 32 T cell receptor beta chains presented below share a single source sample, sequenced in a study of blood T cell repertoires in COVID-19 (dated by TCRdb to about 2020). The protocol used for the library was the immunoSEQ multiplex PCR assay. The table was pulled from immuneACCESS by TCRdb, which kept in-frame rearrangements only. Such tables lose some clones; where checked, under half of the loss comes from unresolved V genes, and the rest has no known cause. The sample table lists about 240,000 clones, about 89% of them with a count of one. 8.8% of the sample goes to the ten largest clones. Sequencing used PBMCs or T cells enriched from blood (not recorded which). These receptor sequences come from a man between 35 and 55 years old who had recovered from COVID-19.

The chain recombines TRBV7-6 with TRBJ2-1, with unresolved D. V shed 1 base and J shed 5 bases, with 9 bases lying between them. Germline V gene sequence: CDR1 SGHVS, CDR2 FNYEAQ. This CDR3 contains 14 residues. The CDR3 spells CASSLDEINNEQFF. DNA for the CDR3: TGTGCCAGCAGCTTAGATGAGATAAACAATGAGCAGTTCTTC. The whole variable domain, filled in from reference TRBV7-6 and TRBJ2-1, reads GAGVSQSPRYKVTKRGQDVALRCDPISGHVSLYWYRQALGQGPEFLTYFNYEAQQDKSGLPNDRFSAERPEGSISTLTIQRTEQRDSAMYRCASSLDEINNEQFFGPGTRLTVL.

The DNA for the CDR3 is TGTGCCAGCAGCACAACAGGAGCGGGGGTAAGCACAGATACGCAGTATTTT. Translated: CASSTTGAGVSTDTQYF. The chain couples TRBV9 to TRBJ2-3, with 8 bases lining up with TRBD2. Germline assignment: CDR1 SGDLS and CDR2 YYNGEE. The CDR3 is made up of 17 amino acids. The V segment lost 4 bases and the J segment 0 bases; nucleotides outside the gene matches: 10.

The rearrangement uses TRBV9 and TRBJ2-1; 11 nucleotides match TRBD2. V lost 4 bases to trimming and J lost 9 bases; unmatched junction nucleotides: 12. The germline gives CDR1 SGDLS, CDR2 YYNGEE. This CDR3 contains 16 residues. The DNA of the CDR3 is TGTGCCAGCAGCCCGAGACTAGCGGGGAGCCCAGTTGAGCAGTTCTTC. Its translation is CASSPRLAGSPVEQFF.

The chain combines TRBV27 with TRBJ2-5; 8 bases are shared with TRBD2. This CDR3 is 16 amino acids long. CDR1 is MNHEY and CDR2 is SMNVEV in the germline V gene (reference sequence). V lost 2 bases to trimming and J lost 3 bases; unmatched junction nucleotides: 8. CDR3 in amino acids: CASSLNWLAGKETQYF. The CDR3 nucleotides read TGTGCCAGCAGTTTAAATTGGCTAGCGGGCAAAGAGACCCAGTACTTC.

The rearrangement joins TRBV28 to TRBJ1-5, with D unresolved. CDR1 and CDR2 from the germline V gene are MDHEN and SYDVKM. The CDR3 length is 13 residues. V was shortened by 1 base and J by 4 bases, with 5 bases between the two germline ends. DNA of the CDR3: TGTGCCAGCAGTTTATTTTCGAATCAGCCCCAGCATTTT. Residues: CASSLFSNQPQHF.

This chain joins TRBV7-6 and TRBJ2-7, with D possibly TRBD1 on 5 matching bases. The CDR3 totals 16 residues. Trimming pared 4 bases from V and 3 bases from J, leaving 19 bases between. CDR1 is SGHVS, CDR2 FNYEAQ, per germline. The CDR3 DNA reads TGTGCCAGCAGCTCCCTTAGGGCAGGGCCCGACTACGAGCAGTACTTC. Its protein product is CASSSLRAGPDYEQYF.

The chain combines TRBV12-3 or TRBV12-4 with TRBJ1-1; D uncertain. The CDR3 contains 13 residues. V was trimmed by 6 bases and J by 5 bases, leaving 13 bases between them. CDR3: CASREGSWTEAFF. Here the CDR3 DNA reads TGTGCCAGCAGGGAAGGTAGCTGGACTGAAGCTTTCTTT.

This chain links TRBV27 with TRBJ2-1, with a weak D call TRBD2 (7 bases). The CDR3 has 15 residues. Germline CDR1 is MNHEY and CDR2 is SMNVEV (reference sequence). Trimming removed 7 bases at V and 6 bases at J, with 19 bases between. CDR3 sequence (DNA): TGTGCCAGCACCCGAGGGGGGGTCCCCCTCAATGAGCAGTTCTTC. This translates into CASTRGGVPLNEQFF.

The chain employs TRBV25-1 and TRBJ2-2; 9 bases match TRBD1. The CDR3 loop spans 15 amino acids. V shed 4 bases and J 7 bases; nucleotides not matched to a gene: 7. The germline V gene has CDR1 MGHDK and CDR2 SYGVNS. Written as DNA, the CDR3 is TGTGCCAGCAGTGGGCGGGACAGGGCGGTCGGGGAGCTGTTTTTT. Encoded protein: CASSGRDRAVGELFF.

The chain joins TRBV5-1 to TRBJ2-7, with 8 bases aligning to TRBD1. CDR1 is SGHRS and CDR2 is YFSETQ in the germline V gene. V was clipped by 4 bases and J by 2 bases; unmatched bases: 8. CDR3 length: 15 residues. In DNA, the CDR3 is TGCGCCAGCAGCCCGGTAGGGGACAGGACCTACGAGCAGTACTTC. Its translation is CASSPVGDRTYEQYF.

V gene TRBV5-1 combines with J gene TRBJ1-2; D is perhaps TRBD1 (6 bases). Germline V gene data show CDR1 as SGHRS and CDR2 as YFSETQ. V was clipped by 1 base and J by 6 bases, with 10 bases between them. The CDR3 contains 13 residues. The CDR3 loop is CASSLLAGDGYTF. The CDR3, as DNA: TGCGCCAGCAGCTTGCTGGCAGGGGATGGCTACACCTTC.

V is TRBV11-2 and J is TRBJ2-1; weak D call: TRBD2 (6 bases). The CDR3 extends over 14 amino acids. Trimming cost V 1 base and J 4 bases, with 8 bases left between them. Germline V gives CDR1 SGHAT, CDR2 FQNNGV. CDR3 in DNA: TGTGCCAGCAGCTTAGGACTAGGTTACAATGAGCAGTTCTTC. It specifies CASSLGLGYNEQFF.

V is TRBV7-6 and J is TRBJ2-3, with D hard to call. Germline values: CDR1 SGHVS, CDR2 FNYEAQ. This CDR3 is built from 15 residues. Trimming left V 5 bases short and J 0 bases short, with 12 bases between. CDR3 in DNA: TGTGCCAGCAGCCCCGCTACAGTTAGCACAGATACGCAGTATTTT. Encoded protein: CASSPATVSTDTQYF.

The chain recombines TRBV7-9 with TRBJ1-5; 7 nucleotides match TRBD1. V was clipped by 5 bases and J by 3 bases; unmatched bases: 7. Germline lookup yields CDR1 SEHNR and CDR2 FQNEAQ (reference sequence). The CDR3 length is 15 residues. The CDR3 here is CASSPGTVLNQPQHF. The DNA for the CDR3 is TGTGCCAGCAGCCCTGGGACAGTCCTCAATCAGCCCCAGCATTTT.

V is TRBV20-1 and J is TRBJ1-5, with TRBD1 as a possible D gene (6 bases). The V and J ends lost 3 bases and 6 bases respectively, with 9 bases between them. The CDR3 is made up of 12 amino acids. Germline values: CDR1 DFQATT, CDR2 SNEGSKA (reference sequence). CDR3 coding DNA: TGCAGTGCTAGTGGGGGCCTTCAGCCCCAGCATTTT. This codes for CSASGGLQPQHF.

The chain is built from TRBV24-1 and TRBJ1-1, with 8 bases lining up with TRBD1. CDR3 length: 13 amino acids. The germline gives CDR1 KGHDR, CDR2 SFDVKD. Trimming removed 5 bases from V and 4 bases from J; junction bases left unmatched: 2. CDR3 amino acids: CATSGTGRTEAFF. The CDR3 DNA follows: TGTGCCACCAGTGGGACAGGGCGCACTGAAGCTTTCTTT.

This chain links TRBV29-1 with TRBJ1-2; TRBD1 matches 7 bases. The CDR3 totals 17 residues. The V segment lost 3 bases and the J segment 3 bases; nucleotides outside the gene matches: 16. Looked up from germline, CDR1 is SQVTM and CDR2 is ANQGSEA. CDR3 bases: TGCAGCGTTGAGGGCAACGCGGACAGGCCGTACGACTATGGCTACACCTTC. As protein: CSVEGNADRPYDYGYTF. The full variable domain, in which reference TRBV29-1 and TRBJ1-2 provide the parts outside the CDR3, is SAVISQKPSRDICQRGTSLTIQCQVDSQVTMMFWYRQQPGQSLTLIATANQGSEATYESGFVIDKFPISRPNLTFSTLTVSNMSPEDSSIYLCSVEGNADRPYDYGYTFGSGTRLTVV.

This clone occurred a few times. V usage is TRBV2 and J usage is TRBJ2-3; TRBD2 aligns across 10 bases. The CDR3 contains 17 residues. J was trimmed by 1 base and V by 7 bases; bases with no gene match: 11. Germline-derived CDR1 and CDR2 are SNHLY and FYNNEI. CDR3 protein: CASTGALLAGGTDTQYF. As DNA, the CDR3 is TGTGCCAGCACCGGCGCCCTCCTAGCGGGGGGCACAGATACGCAGTATTTT.

DNA for the CDR3: TGTGCCAGCAGCGTTAGCGGGACCCACAATGAGCAGTTCTTC. Translation: CASSVSGTHNEQFF. The chain recombines TRBV9 with TRBJ2-1; 8 nucleotides align to TRBD2. Germline loops: CDR1 SGDLS, CDR2 YYNGEE. The V segment lost 2 bases and the J segment 5 bases; nucleotides outside the gene matches: 3. The CDR3 is 14 residues long.

J is TRBJ2-5 and V is TRBV25-1, with 11 bases that match TRBD2. Germline V gene lookup returns CDR1 MGHDK and CDR2 SYGVNS. The J segment lost 2 bases and the V segment lost 5 bases, leaving 4 bases of the junction unmatched. This CDR3 spans 15 amino acids. The CDR3 spells CASSWLAGGQETQYF. Written as DNA, the CDR3 is TGTGCCAGCAGTTGGCTAGCGGGGGGACAAGAGACCCAGTACTTC.

This clone was seen only a few times. The J gene is TRBJ1-2, the V gene TRBV19; D is unclear. The CDR3 extends over 12 amino acids. Trimming cost V 7 bases and J 8 bases, with 14 bases left between them. Germline values: CDR1 LNHDA, CDR2 SQIVND (reference sequence). CDR3 DNA sequence: TGTGCCAGTATGGTCGGCTCGCGGGGCTACACCTTC. Translation: CASMVGSRGYTF.

This chain connects TRBV5-1 to TRBJ2-2, with 12 nucleotides matching TRBD2. The ends lost 3 bases at V and 6 bases at J; junction bases unmatched: 9. Germline values: CDR1 SGHRS, CDR2 YFSETQ. There are 17 residues in the CDR3. This chain's CDR3 is CASSSGGLAGQAGELFF. DNA of the CDR3: TGCGCCAGCAGCTCGGGGGGACTAGCGGGTCAGGCCGGGGAGCTGTTTTTT.

The chain recombines TRBV28 with TRBJ2-7; 7 bases are shared with TRBD2. The CDR3 runs to 14 residues. Trimming took 3 bases from V and 4 from J; bases not matched to a gene: 6. The V gene's germline CDR1 is MDHEN and CDR2 SYDVKM. CDR3 nucleotide sequence: TGTGCCAGCAGTTTCCCAGCGGGACTTTACGAGCAGTACTTC. This sequence encodes CASSFPAGLYEQYF.

Written as DNA, the CDR3 is TGTGCCAGCAGTTACACCTTCACAGGGGGCGGCGGCTACACCTTC. Protein sequence: CASSYTFTGGGGYTF. This rearrangement joins TRBV6-5 to TRBJ1-2; 9 nucleotides align to TRBD1. The CDR3 covers 15 residues. CDR1 and CDR2 from the germline V gene are MNHEY and SVGAGI. Germline trimming cut 2 bases from V and 8 bases from J; bases unmatched to any gene: 9.

The V call is TRBV2, the J call TRBJ1-2; 8 bases are shared with TRBD1. Germline-derived CDR1 and CDR2 are SNHLY and FYNNEI. This CDR3 has 15 residues. V dropped 6 bases and J dropped 0; count of bases not matched to a gene: 6. The CDR3 region has the DNA TGTGCCAGCAGAGCGGACAGGGATGCTAACTATGGCTACACCTTC. Amino acid sequence: CASRADRDANYGYTF.

This clone occurred a few times. The genes are TRBV27 and TRBJ1-2, with TRBD1 matching over 11 bases. The trim removed 5 bases at V and 6 bases at J, leaving 8 bases unmatched. The CDR3 has 15 residues. Germline lookup yields CDR1 MNHEY and CDR2 SMNVEV (reference sequence). The chain's CDR3 is CASSAQGQGGDGYTF. The CDR3 bases are TGTGCCAGCAGTGCCCAGGGACAGGGGGGAGATGGCTACACCTTC.

The V gene is TRBV4-1, the J gene TRBJ2-2; no clear D. This CDR3 region has 19 residues. V was cut by 1 base and J by 6 bases, with 24 bases left in between. Per the germline V gene, CDR1 is MGHRA and CDR2 is YSYEKL. CDR3 DNA sequence: TGCGCCAGCAGCCAAGGCCCTCCTGAGGTAGTGGTTTTTCCCGGGGAGCTGTTTTTT. Translating it yields CASSQGPPEVVVFPGELFF.

The CDR3, as DNA: TGTGCCAGAACGGACATGGCGAGCTCCTATAATTCACCCCTCCACTTT. Translation: CARTDMASSYNSPLHF. The gene calls are TRBV19 and TRBJ1-6; maybe TRBD1 (5 bases). The CDR3 is made up of 16 amino acids. CDR1 and CDR2 from the germline V gene are LNHDA and SQIVND (reference sequence). Trimming pared 9 bases from V and 0 bases from J, leaving 15 bases between.

J is TRBJ1-6 and V is TRBV7-9, with a tentative D call TRBD1 (5 bases). The germline V gene encodes CDR1 SEHNR and CDR2 FQNEAQ (reference sequence). Between the trimmed V and J ends, which lost 4 bases and 7 bases, there was a span of 8 bases. There are 13 residues in the CDR3. This chain's CDR3 is CASSSDTNSPLHF. CDR3 nucleotides: TGTGCCAGCAGCTCGGACACAAATTCACCCCTCCACTTT. Variable domain in full (rest from reference TRBV7-9 and TRBJ1-6): DTGVSQNPRHKITKRGQNVTFRCDPISEHNRLYWYRQTLGQGPEFLTYFQNEAQLEKSRLLSDRFSAERPKGSFSTLEIQRTEQGDSAMYLCASSSDTNSPLHFGNGTRLTVT.

This rearrangement joins TRBV19 to TRBJ1-2; TRBD1 matches at 12 bases. V was pared by 5 bases and J by 4 bases, with 8 bases of the junction left unmatched. Per germline, CDR1 LNHDA and CDR2 SQIVND (reference sequence). This CDR3 has 16 amino acids. As DNA, the CDR3 is TGTGCCAGTAGTGGGACAGGGGGCATACCCCTCTATGGCTACACCTTC. This encodes CASSGTGGIPLYGYTF.

The chain recombines TRBV24-1 with TRBJ2-7; 8 nucleotides agree with TRBD1. This CDR3 is built from 13 residues. From germline, CDR1 is KGHDR and CDR2 SFDVKD. V lost 6 bases to trimming and J lost 5 bases; unmatched junction nucleotides: 5. CDR3 region: CATSWQGADEQYF. As DNA, the CDR3 is TGTGCCACCAGTTGGCAGGGGGCAGACGAGCAGTACTTC.

The chain joins TRBV5-6 to TRBJ1-4; D is unclear. CDR3 length: 15 residues. Germline CDR1 SGHDT, CDR2 YYEEEE. The V end lost 2 bases, the J end lost 3 bases, and 11 bases lay between the germline ends. CDR3 loop: CASSLVSLANEKLFF. CDR3 DNA sequence: TGTGCCAGCAGCTTAGTCAGTTTGGCTAATGAAAAACTGTTTTTT.